The 27 T cell receptor beta chains reported below all come from one sample, sequenced in a study of Graves' ophthalmopathy and Graves' hyperthyroidism. Transcripts of RNA were the source for amplifying TCR beta CDR3 regions. The workflow started with a first-round RT-PCR run with HTBI primers and then moved on to a second-round multiplex PCR. One entry per CDR3 protein results from TCRdb running MiXCR on the multiplex PCR reads. The data contain hundreds of thousands of distinct CDR3 sequences, under 25% of them seen just once; the ten biggest clones take up around 3%. The source material was peripheral blood. All receptors come from a woman aged 18-29 years with stable Graves' hyperthyroidism.

This clonotype was picked up many times. This chain links TRBV20-1 with TRBJ2-7; 12 nucleotides align to TRBD2. Germline CDR1 reads DFQATT; CDR2 reads SNEGSKA (reference sequence). Germline trimming cut 6 bases from V and 4 bases from J; bases unmatched to any gene: 10. The CDR3 has 15 residues. The CDR3 DNA is TGCAGTGCCCACTCGATGACTAGCGGGAGTTACGAGCAGTACTTC. Amino acids: CSAHSMTSGSYEQYF.

This clonotype occurred many times. The rearrangement joins TRBV28 to TRBJ2-4, with 9 bases matching TRBD2. The CDR3 spans 17 residues. J gave up 2 bases and V 3 bases, and 8 bases lay outside the gene matches. Germline assignment: CDR1 MDHEN and CDR2 SYDVKM. The CDR3 is CASSLVAAGGSKNIQYF. DNA for the CDR3: TGTGCCAGCAGTTTGGTGGCAGCGGGAGGTTCCAAAAACATTCAGTACTTC.

This clonotype was picked up many times. This chain joins TRBV4-3 and TRBJ1-6; TRBD1 matches at 7 bases. The germline CDR1 and CDR2 sequences are LGHNA and YSLEER. CDR3 size: 16 residues. The V and J ends lost 0 bases and 6 bases, in that order; junction bases with no gene match: 5. The CDR3 loop reads CASSQDMDRSNSPLHF. The CDR3 nucleotides are TGCGCCAGCAGCCAAGACATGGACAGGTCTAATTCACCCCTCCACTTT.

V gene TRBV6-2 or TRBV6-3 combines with J gene TRBJ1-5, with 8 positions matching TRBD1. Germline assignment: CDR1 MNHEY and CDR2 SVGEGT. The junction had 11 bases not matched to a gene; V was cut back by 7 bases and J by 3 bases. The CDR3 covers 16 residues. The DNA of the CDR3 is TGTGCCAGCACCCAAAGTGGCAGGGGGCCCAATCAGCCCCAGCATTTT. Its translation: CASTQSGRGPNQPQHF.

J is TRBJ2-2 and V is TRBV6-1; D unresolved. CDR1 is MNHNS and CDR2 is SASEGT in the germline V gene. Deletions cut 9 bases from V and 6 bases from J, with 20 bases between. The CDR3 is 15 amino acids. The CDR3 loop is CASRTLTTTPGELFF. In DNA, the CDR3 is TGTGCCAGTCGTACCCTGACAACAACACCCGGGGAGCTGTTTTTT.

This clonotype was recorded at least ten times. DNA of the CDR3: TGTGCCAGCAGCTTTAACAGGGGGCCTGAAGAGACCCAGTACTTC. This gives the protein CASSFNRGPEETQYF. The chain combines TRBV7-3 with TRBJ2-5; TRBD1 matches at 9 bases. V trimming: 3 bases; J trimming: 3 bases; junction bases outside the gene matches: 5. CDR1 and CDR2 (germline): SGHTA, FQGTGA. The CDR3 sequence is 15 residues long.

This clonotype was detected ten times or more. The CDR3 protein is CSVGVTGGGTEAFF. The DNA of the CDR3 is TGCAGCGTTGGTGTCACAGGGGGCGGGACTGAAGCTTTCTTT. This chain uses TRBV29-1 with TRBJ1-1; 9 bases fit TRBD1. Germline V gene data show CDR1 as SQVTM and CDR2 as ANQGSEA. V gave up 4 bases and J gave up 5 bases; unmatched junction bases: 8. The CDR3 has 14 amino acids. Complete variable domain (other parts from reference TRBV29-1 and TRBJ1-1): SAVISQKPSRDICQRGTSLTIQCQVDSQVTMMFWYRQQPGQSLTLIATANQGSEATYESGFVIDKFPISRPNLTFSTLTVSNMSPEDSSIYLCSVGVTGGGTEAFFGQGTRLTVV.

This chain connects TRBV19 to TRBJ2-7, with 10 bases lining up with TRBD1. The V gene end was trimmed by 3 bases and the J gene end by 5 bases; junction bases not matched to a gene: 7. Germline V gives CDR1 LNHDA, CDR2 SQIVND (reference sequence). There are 15 residues in the CDR3. The CDR3 is CASSISLGTGDEQYF. CDR3 sequence (DNA): TGTGCCAGTAGTATTTCCCTTGGGACAGGGGACGAGCAGTACTTC. Drawing the rest from reference TRBV19 and TRBJ2-7, the complete variable domain is DGGITQSPKYLFRKEGQNVTLSCEQNLNHDAMYWYRQDPGQGLRLIYYSQIVNDFQKGDIAEGYSVSREKKESFPLTVTSAQKNPTAFYLCASSISLGTGDEQYFGPGTRLTVT.

This clonotype was recorded many times. This chain connects TRBV7-8 to TRBJ2-7; D assignment may be TRBD1 or TRBD2 (6 bases each). The CDR3 is made up of 15 amino acids. Looked up from germline, CDR1 is SGHVS and CDR2 is FQNEAQ. V shed 3 bases and J shed 2 bases, with 14 bases lying between them. The CDR3 DNA sequence: TGTGCCAGCAGCTTTAGACTAGGACAGACCTACGAGCAGTACTTC. Translating gives CASSFRLGQTYEQYF.

This clonotype was counted at least ten times. The chain employs TRBV12-3 or TRBV12-4 and TRBJ1-5; a possible D gene is TRBD1 (6 bases). The CDR3 runs 14 residues. V was pared by 0 bases and J by 6 bases, with 9 bases between. In DNA form, the CDR3 reads TGTGCCAGCAGTTTAGCAGGGGGGACTCAGCCCCAGCATTTT. Its translation is CASSLAGGTQPQHF.

This clonotype has a count of ten or more. This chain connects TRBV6-1 to TRBJ1-6; weak D call: TRBD1 (6 bases). CDR3 length equals 18 residues. The V end was cut by 5 bases, the J end by 0 bases, with 17 bases between. CDR1 and CDR2 (germline): MNHNS, SASEGT. The CDR3 here is CASSKGGSGISYNSPLHF. CDR3 in DNA: TGTGCCAGCAGTAAGGGGGGATCGGGGATCTCCTATAATTCACCCCTCCACTTT.

This clonotype was detected many times. The CDR3, as DNA: TGCGCCAGCAGCTTGGAGGACTCTTCACCCCTCCACTTT. Protein: CASSLEDSSPLHF. V and J are TRBV5-1 and TRBJ1-6; D not certain. V was cut by 0 bases and J by 9 bases, with 7 bases left in between. There are 13 residues in the CDR3. Per the germline V gene, CDR1 is SGHRS and CDR2 is YFSETQ.

CDR3 DNA sequence: TGTGCCAGCAGCGTACTACGGGGCCGGGAGACCCAGTACTTC. Its protein is CASSVLRGRETQYF. The chain joins TRBV7-2 to TRBJ2-5, with D tentatively TRBD1 or TRBD2 (5 bases each). CDR1 and CDR2 from the germline V gene are SGHTA and FQGNSA. This CDR3 is 14 amino acids long. V was shortened by 5 bases and J by 5 bases, with 15 bases between the two germline ends.

The table lists this clonotype with many counts. The chain joins TRBV7-6 to TRBJ1-1; D uncertain. Germline V gene sequence: CDR1 SGHVS, CDR2 FNYEAQ. The CDR3 is made up of 14 amino acids. Trimming removed 0 bases from V and 4 bases from J, with 9 bases in between. CDR3 loop: CASSLAMGSTEAFF. Here the CDR3 DNA reads TGTGCCAGCAGCTTAGCGATGGGCAGCACTGAAGCTTTCTTT. Together with reference TRBV7-6 and TRBJ1-1, the CDR3 gives the full variable domain: GAGVSQSPRYKVTKRGQDVALRCDPISGHVSLYWYRQALGQGPEFLTYFNYEAQQDKSGLPNDRFSAERPEGSISTLTIQRTEQRDSAMYRCASSLAMGSTEAFFGQGTRLTVV.

This clonotype was seen repeatedly, ten times or more. The rearrangement links TRBV7-3 to TRBJ1-5, with 12 bases identical to TRBD1. The CDR3 covers 15 residues. From germline, CDR1 is SGHTA and CDR2 FQGTGA. V lost 5 bases and J lost 2; bases outside the gene matches: 1. CDR3 sequence reads: CASSRDRGRNQPQHF. The CDR3 coding sequence is TGTGCCAGCAGCAGGGACAGGGGGCGCAATCAGCCCCAGCATTTT.

This clonotype appeared many times. The gene calls are TRBV12-3 or TRBV12-4 and TRBJ1-2; 10 nucleotides agree with TRBD1. The CDR3 spans 15 residues. V shed 1 base and J 6 bases; nucleotides not matched to a gene: 5. The CDR3 nucleotides read TGTGCCAGCAGTTTAGTTAGACAGGGGGCGGATGGCTACACCTTC. It encodes CASSLVRQGADGYTF.

This clonotype appeared once. CDR3 sequence reads: CASSYARGRGYEQYF. The CDR3 coding sequence is TGTGCCAGCAGCTACGCCCGCGGCAGGGGTTACGAGCAGTACTTC. V gene TRBV28 combines with J gene TRBJ2-7; D perhaps matches TRBD1 (6 bases). With 6 bases removed from V and 4 bases from J, the gap between germline ends came to 19 bases. The CDR3 extends over 15 amino acids. Germline CDR1 MDHEN, CDR2 SYDVKM. Filled out from reference TRBV28 and TRBJ2-7, the complete variable domain reads DVKVTQSSRYLVKRTGEKVFLECVQDMDHENMFWYRQDPGLGLRLIYFSYDVKMKEKGDIPEGYSVSREKKERFSLILESASTNQTSMYLCASSYARGRGYEQYFGPGTRLTVT.

This clonotype was detected many times. The chain carries TRBV19 and TRBJ1-3; D unresolved. Germline CDR1 LNHDA, CDR2 SQIVND (reference sequence). This CDR3 spans 15 amino acids. The germline V and J ends were trimmed by 3 bases and 0 bases, with 9 bases remaining between them. CDR3 DNA: TGTGCCAGTAGTATCGCCAGCCACTCTGGAAACACCATATATTTT. This gives the protein CASSIASHSGNTIYF.

This clonotype was recorded at least ten times. This chain uses TRBV12-3 or TRBV12-4 with TRBJ1-2, with a possible D match to TRBD1 (6 bases). The V and J ends lost 6 bases and 2 bases respectively, with 10 bases between them. This CDR3 contains 13 residues. CDR3 coding DNA: TGTGCCAGCAGCTTACAGGGAAACTATGGCTACACCTTC. Translation: CASSLQGNYGYTF.

In this sample, this clonotype turned up many times. The chain has TRBV6-5 and TRBJ2-4; TRBD2 might be the D (5 bases). This CDR3 is built from 15 residues. Per the germline V gene, CDR1 is MNHEY and CDR2 is SVGAGI. The V and J ends lost 4 bases and 3 bases respectively, with 13 bases between them. The CDR3 reads CASSSWGVIKNIQYF. In DNA, the CDR3 is TGTGCCAGCAGTTCATGGGGAGTGATCAAAAACATTCAGTACTTC.

The chain uses TRBV6-1 and TRBJ2-7; 9 bases are a match to TRBD2. V shed 2 bases and J 0 bases; nucleotides not matched to a gene: 5. This CDR3 spans 16 amino acids. CDR1 MNHNS and CDR2 SASEGT come from the germline V gene. CDR3 sequence: CASSERLAGFSYEQYF. CDR3 nucleotide sequence: TGTGCCAGCAGTGAACGGCTAGCGGGATTCTCCTACGAGCAGTACTTC.

This clonotype showed up many times. The chain carries TRBV24-1 and TRBJ2-2, with D perhaps TRBD2 (5 bases). This CDR3 spans 17 amino acids. CDR1 and CDR2 (germline): KGHDR, SFDVKD. Trimming left V 3 bases short and J 6 bases short, with 19 bases between. This chain's CDR3 is CATSDQGTTPRAGELFF. Written as DNA, the CDR3 is TGTGCCACCAGTGATCAAGGAACTACCCCGAGGGCCGGGGAGCTGTTTTTT.

This clonotype has a count of ten or more. Here the CDR3 DNA reads TGTGCCAGCAGCTTATGGGGCAGGGGACGGACTGAAGCTTTCTTT. Protein product: CASSLWGRGRTEAFF. The chain couples TRBV7-9 to TRBJ1-1, with D possibly TRBD1 on 6 matching bases. The CDR3 runs to 15 residues. CDR1 is SEHNR, CDR2 FQNEAQ, per germline (reference sequence). The V gene lost 2 bases and the J gene lost 5 bases, with 15 bases spanning the gap.

The J gene is TRBJ2-5, the V gene TRBV12-3 or TRBV12-4, with D tentatively TRBD1 (6 bases). The CDR3 consists of 14 residues. V lost 6 bases to trimming and J lost 7 bases, with 18 bases between them. CDR3 DNA sequence: TGTGCCAGCAGCCGTACAGGGACCTGGGGGACCCAGTACTTC. This translates into CASSRTGTWGTQYF.

This clonotype was counted ten times or more. Here the CDR3 omits its conserved ending phenylalanine or tryptophan, so a read error is the likely source. The DNA of the CDR3 is TGTGCCAGCAGTAGGGGCTTCGGCACTGAAGCTTTCCTT. Translated: CASSRGFGTEAFL. The rearrangement uses TRBV25-1 and TRBJ1-1; the D gene is possibly TRBD1 (5 bases). The ends were cut back, 5 bases at V and 4 bases at J, with 11 bases in the middle. Looked up from germline, CDR1 is MGHDK and CDR2 is SYGVNS. This CDR3 region has 13 residues.

This clonotype was seen repeatedly, ten times or more. The J gene is TRBJ2-7, the V gene TRBV3-1; 8 bases line up with TRBD1. The CDR3 loop spans 15 amino acids. V lost 4 bases and J lost 2; bases outside the gene matches: 7. CDR1 and CDR2 from the germline V gene are LGHDT and YNNKEL (reference sequence). CDR3 region: CASSPPGGQAYEQYF. CDR3 DNA: TGTGCCAGCAGCCCCCCTGGGGGACAGGCCTACGAGCAGTACTTC.

This clonotype was counted between two and nine times. With a much larger clone just one base away, this may be a read error. The J gene is TRBJ2-4, the V gene TRBV6-1; maybe TRBD1 (7 bases). The germline V gene has CDR1 MNHNS and CDR2 SASEGT. The CDR3 has 15 amino acids. The CDR3 nucleotides are TGTGCCAGCAGTGAAGATGCAGGGGGGTGGAACATTCGGTACTTC. It yields the protein CASSEDAGGWNIRYF.